This T cell receptor beta chain was sequenced in a study of T cells after yellow fever vaccination. General study findings and limits: Reappearance after the booster was observed for most primary-vaccination clones (96% CD4, more than 70% CD8).

Germline CDR1 and CDR2: SNHLY and FYNNEI. V was clipped by 10 bases and J by 6 bases, with 9 bases between them. The CDR3 loop spans 11 amino acids. Each CDR3 protein is one row after TCRdb ran MiXCR on the 5' RACE reads. Here the sample spans under 30,000 distinct CDR3 sequences, around 5% being singletons. This clonotype has ten or more counts. Its target is not known. The V and J genes are TRBV2 and TRBJ2-2; D is possibly TRBD2 (6 bases). The TCR was taken from a young man who received the YFV17D yellow fever vaccine. Sample: CD8+ T cells sorted from PBMCs, taken 10 days after the yellow fever booster vaccination. The CDR3 DNA reads TGTGCCATAGGGGAGGCCGGGGAGCTGTTTTTT. Translated: CAIGEAGELFF. Complete variable domain (other parts from reference TRBV2 and TRBJ2-2): EPEVTQTPSHQVTQMGQEVILRCVPISNHLYFYWYRQILGQKVEFLVSFYNNEISEKSEIFDDQFSVERPDGSNFTLKIRSTKLEDSAMYFCAIGEAGELFFGEGSRLTVL.